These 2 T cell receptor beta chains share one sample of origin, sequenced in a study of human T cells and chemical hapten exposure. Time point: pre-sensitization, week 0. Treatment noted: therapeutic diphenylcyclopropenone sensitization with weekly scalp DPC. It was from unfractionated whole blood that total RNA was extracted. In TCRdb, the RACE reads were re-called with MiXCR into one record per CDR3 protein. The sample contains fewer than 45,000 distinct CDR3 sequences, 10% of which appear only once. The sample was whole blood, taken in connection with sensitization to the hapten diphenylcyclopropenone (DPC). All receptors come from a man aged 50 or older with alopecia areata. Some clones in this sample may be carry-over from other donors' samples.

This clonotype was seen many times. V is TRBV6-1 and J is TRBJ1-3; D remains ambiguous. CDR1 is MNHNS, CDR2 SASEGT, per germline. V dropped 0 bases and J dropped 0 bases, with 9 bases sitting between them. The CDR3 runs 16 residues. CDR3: CASSEASVFSGNTIYF. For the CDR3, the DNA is TGTGCCAGCAGTGAAGCGAGCGTTTTCTCTGGAAACACCATATATTTT.

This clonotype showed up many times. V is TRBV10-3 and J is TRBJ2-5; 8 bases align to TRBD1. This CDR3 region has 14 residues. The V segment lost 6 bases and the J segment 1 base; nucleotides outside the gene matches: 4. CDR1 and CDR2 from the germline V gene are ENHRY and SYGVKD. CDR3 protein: CAISGGQGQETQYF. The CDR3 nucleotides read TGTGCCATCAGCGGCGGACAGGGCCAAGAGACCCAGTACTTC.